A single sample is the source of the 20 T cell receptor beta chains below, sequenced in a study of Ad26.COV2.S vaccination and SARS-CoV-2 variants. Sequencing was performed with immunoSEQ multiplex PCR; in TCRdb, only in-frame clones are kept and a portion is missing. The sample lists 440,000 or so clones; 90% were seen once. Treatment here: roughly 20 received Ad26.COV2.S at low or high dose, single or two shots; about 5 received placebo; per-sample allocation not given. Following the first vaccine or placebo injection, samples were taken on day 63. This specimen was peripheral blood, taken in a trial of Ad26.COV2.S vaccine versus placebo. The receptors originated from a person between 18 and 60 years old who received the Ad26.COV2.S COVID-19 vaccine or a placebo.

The chain couples TRBV5-8 to TRBJ2-7; TRBD2 matches at 7 bases. The CDR3 runs 14 residues. Trimming removed 5 bases from V and 4 bases from J; junction bases left unmatched: 9. The germline CDR1 and CDR2 sequences are SGHTS and YDEGEE. Here the CDR3 DNA reads TGTGCCAGCAGGGGGGAGGGCCACGGATACGAGCAGTACTTC. Encoded protein: CASRGEGHGYEQYF. Drawing the rest from reference TRBV5-8 and TRBJ2-7, the complete variable domain is EAGVTQSPTHLIKTRGQQATLRCSPISGHTSVYWYQQALGLGLQFLLWYDEGEERNRGNFPPRFSGRQFPNYSSELNVNALELEDSALYLCASRGEGHGYEQYFGPGTRLTVT.

This rearrangement joins TRBV6-6 to TRBJ1-6; 7 bases map to TRBD1. CDR1 and CDR2 (germline): MNHNY, SVGAGI (reference sequence). V lost 6 bases and J lost 0; bases outside the gene matches: 17. The length of the CDR3 is 20 residues. In nucleotides, the CDR3 is TGTGCCAGCAGCTCACTTTACAACAGGGGCGGGAGCTCCTATAATTCACCCCTCCACTTT. This gives the protein CASSSLYNRGGSSYNSPLHF.

The V gene is TRBV18, the J gene TRBJ2-5; D remains unclear. V lost 0 bases, J lost 5 bases, and 4 bases lay in between. The CDR3 is 12 residues long. The germline V gene has CDR1 KGHSH and CDR2 LQKENI. In DNA, the CDR3 is TGTGCCAGCTCACCACCGTGGGAGACCCAGTACTTC. It yields the protein CASSPPWETQYF.

V usage is TRBV27 and J usage is TRBJ2-1; the match to TRBD1 covers 9 bases. Germline CDR1 is MNHEY and CDR2 is SMNVEV (reference sequence). The CDR3 extends over 15 amino acids. V shed 5 bases and J 4 bases; nucleotides not matched to a gene: 6. In DNA, the CDR3 is TGTGCCAGCAGTCCATTAGGACAGGGGTACAATGAGCAGTTCTTC. It specifies CASSPLGQGYNEQFF.

This clone has just a few counts. The chain employs TRBV7-9 and TRBJ1-4; D is unresolved. The germline V gene has CDR1 SEHNR and CDR2 FQNEAQ (reference sequence). Trimming removed 5 bases at V and 5 bases at J, with 12 bases between. The CDR3 consists of 14 residues. CDR3 residues: CASSPSGINEKLFF. In DNA, the CDR3 is TGTGCCAGCAGCCCGTCGGGCATCAATGAAAAACTGTTTTTT.

J is TRBJ2-1 and V is TRBV19; D ambiguous. Trimming cost V 11 bases and J 4 bases, with 9 bases left between them. The CDR3 covers 11 residues. The V gene's germline CDR1 is LNHDA and CDR2 SQIVND (reference sequence). The CDR3 loop is CAVRNYNEQFF. The DNA for the CDR3 is TGTGCCGTGCGCAATTACAATGAGCAGTTCTTC.

The rearrangement links TRBV27 to TRBJ2-5; 15 bases agree with TRBD2. CDR3 size: 18 residues. Per germline, CDR1 MNHEY and CDR2 SMNVEV (reference sequence). Trimming took 7 bases from V and 0 from J; bases not matched to a gene: 9. The CDR3 DNA follows: TGTGCCAGCAAACCGGGACTAGCGGGAGGCCCGTACCAAGAGACCCAGTACTTC. Amino acid sequence: CASKPGLAGGPYQETQYF.

V gene TRBV28 combines with J gene TRBJ1-5; weak D call: TRBD1 (6 bases). Trimming pared 3 bases from V and 4 bases from J, leaving 10 bases between. The germline gives CDR1 MDHEN, CDR2 SYDVKM. The CDR3 runs 14 residues. The CDR3 region is CASSLLQGNQPQHF. CDR3 coding DNA: TGTGCCAGCAGTTTGCTCCAGGGGAATCAGCCCCAGCATTTT. The variable domain in full, with the rest retrieved from reference TRBV28 and TRBJ1-5, is DVKVTQSSRYLVKRTGEKVFLECVQDMDHENMFWYRQDPGLGLRLIYFSYDVKMKEKGDIPEGYSVSREKKERFSLILESASTNQTSMYLCASSLLQGNQPQHFGDGTRLSIL.

The count of this clone is one. The chain employs TRBV7-8 and TRBJ2-2, with a possible D match to TRBD2 (5 bases). Trimming left V 5 bases short and J 5 bases short, with 9 bases between. The CDR3 sequence is 13 residues long. Germline loops: CDR1 SGHVS, CDR2 FQNEAQ. The CDR3 nucleotides read TGTGCCAGCAGCCCGAGGGAGACCGGGGAGCTGTTTTTT. It translates to CASSPRETGELFF.

The chain recombines TRBV7-3 with TRBJ2-2, with 12 bases lining up with TRBD2. V was clipped by 2 bases and J by 7 bases; unmatched bases: 5. Germline V CDR1 and CDR2: SGHTA, FQGTGA. The CDR3 sequence is 16 residues long. Here the CDR3 DNA reads TGTGCCAGCAGCTTACGACCGGGACTAGCGGGCGGGGAGCTGTTTTTT. Amino acids: CASSLRPGLAGGELFF.

The genes are TRBV6-5 and TRBJ2-7; 11 bases are shared with TRBD2. The CDR3 contains 14 residues. From germline, CDR1 is MNHEY and CDR2 SVGAGI. The ends lost 8 bases at V and 4 bases at J; junction bases unmatched: 7. The CDR3 coding sequence is TGTGCCAGCGGGGCCGGGACTAGCGGATACGAGCAGTACTTC. The encoded protein is CASGAGTSGYEQYF.

The V call is TRBV4-2, the J call TRBJ2-1; tentatively, D is TRBD1 or TRBD2 (5 bases each). Per germline, CDR1 LGHNA and CDR2 YNFKEQ. V was clipped by 0 bases and J by 7 bases, with 16 bases between them. The CDR3 covers 16 residues. The CDR3 bases are TGTGCCAGCAGCCAAGACGTGGGGGACGAGAGGAATGAGCAGTTCTTC. It specifies CASSQDVGDERNEQFF.

The V and J genes are TRBV7-9 and TRBJ2-3, with unresolved D. The CDR3 extends over 15 amino acids. Germline lookup yields CDR1 SEHNR and CDR2 FQNEAQ (reference sequence). V gave up 8 bases and J gave up 5 bases, with 20 bases separating them. The CDR3 loop reads CASSLGKYMEDTQYF. The CDR3 DNA reads TGTGCCAGCTCCTTGGGGAAGTATATGGAAGATACGCAGTATTTT.

On this clone itself: Other nucleotide sequences in the sample specify the same CDR3. This chain uses TRBV3-1 (or the pseudogene TRBV3-2) with TRBJ2-3; perhaps D is TRBD1 or TRBD2 (6 bases each). The V and J ends lost 1 base and 6 bases respectively, with 8 bases between them. CDR3 length equals 13 residues. Germline CDR1 is LGHDT and CDR2 is YNNKEL (reference sequence). CDR3 DNA sequence: TGTGCCAGCAGCCAAGGAGGGGGGGATACGCAGTATTTT. Protein product: CASSQGGGDTQYF.

V usage is TRBV28 and J usage is TRBJ2-1; the match to TRBD1 covers 8 bases. Looked up from germline, CDR1 is MDHEN and CDR2 is SYDVKM. After removal of 6 bases from V and 4 bases from J, the junction contained 5 bases not matched to a gene. The CDR3 totals 14 residues. CDR3 in amino acids: CASSPGQGYNEQFF. CDR3 DNA sequence: TGTGCCAGCAGCCCCGGACAGGGTTACAATGAGCAGTTCTTC.

This clone was seen a handful of times. This sequence joins TRBV3-1 (or the pseudogene TRBV3-2) and TRBJ2-1, with 9 positions matching TRBD1. V lost 4 bases and J lost 10; bases outside the gene matches: 5. Germline assignment: CDR1 LGHDT and CDR2 YNNKEL (reference sequence). This CDR3 comprises 13 residues. The CDR3 DNA is TGTGCCAGCAGCCCGGGACAGGGTGGGGAGCAGTTCTTC. This sequence encodes CASSPGQGGEQFF.

The genes are TRBV28 and TRBJ1-5; 10 bases fit TRBD1. The CDR3 runs to 16 residues. The V segment lost 7 bases and the J segment 0 bases; nucleotides outside the gene matches: 6. Looked up from germline, CDR1 is MDHEN and CDR2 is SYDVKM. The CDR3 coding sequence is TGTGCCAGCAAGGGGGACAGGGGCCTTAGCAATCAGCCCCAGCATTTT. It specifies CASKGDRGLSNQPQHF.

Comments on this clone: Its ends do not fully match the called genes, so a read error is possible. The chain links TRBV4-3 to TRBJ2-7, with 7 bases matching TRBD2. Germline V gives CDR1 LGHNA, CDR2 YSLEER. The CDR3 consists of 17 residues. CDR3 nucleotide sequence: TGCACCAGCAGCCAAGATTGTAGGCTAGCGGTACACTACGAGCAGTACTTC. Its translation: CTSSQDCRLAVHYEQYF.

The J gene is TRBJ2-5, the V gene TRBV5-5, with D perhaps matching TRBD1 (6 bases). CDR1 and CDR2 from the germline V gene are SGHKS and YYEKEE (reference sequence). The length of the CDR3 is 15 residues. Trimming removed 1 base from V and 5 bases from J, with 15 bases in between. In nucleotides, the CDR3 is TGTGCCAGCAGCTTGAATTTCGACAGGCGGGAGACCCAGTACTTC. Its translation: CASSLNFDRRETQYF.

This clone was observed a single time. The genes are TRBV27 and TRBJ2-7; TRBD2 might be the D (5 bases). Germline CDR1 reads MNHEY; CDR2 reads SMNVEV (reference sequence). The CDR3 has 14 amino acids. Trimming stripped 3 bases from V and 3 bases from J, with 12 bases between. For the CDR3, the DNA is TGTGCCAGCAGTTTGGCGAGCGGAGGCTACGAGCAGTACTTC. It encodes CASSLASGGYEQYF.